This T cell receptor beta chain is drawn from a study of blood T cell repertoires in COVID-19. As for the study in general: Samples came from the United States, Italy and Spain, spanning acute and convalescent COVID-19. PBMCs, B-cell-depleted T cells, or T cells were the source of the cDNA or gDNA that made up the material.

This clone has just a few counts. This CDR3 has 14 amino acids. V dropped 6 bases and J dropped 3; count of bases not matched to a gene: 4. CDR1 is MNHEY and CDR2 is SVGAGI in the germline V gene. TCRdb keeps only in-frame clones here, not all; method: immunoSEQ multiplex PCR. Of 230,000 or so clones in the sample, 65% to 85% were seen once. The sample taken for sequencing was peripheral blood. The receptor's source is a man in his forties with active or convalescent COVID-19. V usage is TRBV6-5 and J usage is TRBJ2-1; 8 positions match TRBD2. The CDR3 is CASRPGGSYNEQFF. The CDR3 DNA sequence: TGTGCCAGCAGACCGGGAGGGAGCTACAATGAGCAGTTCTTC.